This passage covers 14 T cell receptor beta chains from one sample sequenced in a study of blood T cells in healthy people across ages. The authors ran a second PCR of roughly 6 to 12 cycles using a sample-barcoded 5' primer and a J-beta primer mix. TCRdb analysed the 5' RACE reads with MiXCR anew, one entry per CDR3 protein. The repertoire consists of around 800,000 distinct CDR3 sequences, with about 46% occurring once and the leading ten covering around 18%. Sequencing was done on a sample of blood. The receptors originated from a man aged 80 or over in good health.

The chain links TRBV12-3 or TRBV12-4 to TRBJ1-4; D unresolved. CDR3 length: 15 amino acids. The V and J ends lost 2 bases and 4 bases respectively, with 11 bases between them. As DNA, the CDR3 is TGTGCCAGCAGTTTACATGACGGGGTTAATGAAAAACTGTTTTTT. As protein: CASSLHDGVNEKLFF.

The V gene is TRBV4-1, the J gene TRBJ2-7; unclear D gene. This CDR3 is built from 15 residues. In germline, CDR1 is MGHRA, CDR2 YSYEKL. Trimming stripped 0 bases from V and 5 bases from J, with 14 bases between. The CDR3: CASSQDPRWGNEQYF. The CDR3 bases are TGCGCCAGCAGCCAAGACCCAAGGTGGGGAAACGAGCAGTACTTC.

The chain carries TRBV28 and TRBJ2-5; D gene unclear. Trimming stripped 5 bases from V and 2 bases from J, with 9 bases between. Germline assignment: CDR1 MDHEN and CDR2 SYDVKM. The CDR3 has 13 residues. CDR3 sequence: CASSGSEQETQYF. The CDR3 bases are TGTGCCAGCAGTGGGTCGGAACAAGAGACCCAGTACTTC.

This clonotype was seen a handful of times. This chain joins TRBV27 and TRBJ2-7; no firm D call. The CDR3 contains 15 residues. Trimming stripped 4 bases from V and 5 bases from J, with 18 bases between. From germline, CDR1 is MNHEY and CDR2 SMNVEV (reference sequence). The CDR3 nucleotides read TGTGCCAGCAGTTCTTACGGGTGGCTAGGCGACGAGCAGTACTTC. Amino acids: CASSSYGWLGDEQYF.

This clonotype has more than one count but fewer than ten. V and J are TRBV6-2 or TRBV6-3 and TRBJ2-1, with 8 positions matching TRBD2. Trimming cost V 8 bases and J 4 bases; bases outside gene matches: 4. Germline lookup yields CDR1 MNHEY and CDR2 SVGEGT. The CDR3 runs to 13 residues. CDR3 nucleotide sequence: TGTGCCAGCTCGCGACTAGCGTACAATGAGCAGTTCTTC. It is translated as CASSRLAYNEQFF.

Remarks on this clonotype: Since a much larger clone is just one base distant, this may be a read error. The genes are TRBV29-1 and TRBJ2-7; D is tentatively TRBD1 or TRBD2 (5 bases each). CDR1 is SQVTM and CDR2 is ANQGSEA in the germline V gene. Trimming took off 3 bases at V and 10 bases at J, with 16 bases between the two ends. The CDR3 is 12 amino acids. The CDR3 DNA sequence: TGCAGCGTTGATGCGTTGGGGGAGATCCAGTACTTC. Protein: CSVDALGEIQYF.

The V gene is TRBV12-3 or TRBV12-4, the J gene TRBJ1-2; D uncertain. The CDR3 is 14 amino acids. Trimming removed 6 bases from V and 6 bases from J, with 17 bases in between. The CDR3 here is CASSFAARPDGYTF. The CDR3 region has the DNA TGTGCCAGCAGCTTCGCCGCTCGCCCCGATGGCTACACCTTC.

The V call is TRBV6-2 or TRBV6-3, the J call TRBJ2-1; 11 nucleotides line up with TRBD2. The CDR3 has 17 residues. Looked up from germline, CDR1 is MNHEY and CDR2 is SVGEGT. The J segment lost 7 bases and the V segment lost 1 base, leaving 9 bases of the junction unmatched. The CDR3 reads CASSYLLAGVVSNEQFF. The CDR3 DNA is TGTGCCAGCAGTTACTTACTAGCGGGAGTCGTTAGTAATGAGCAGTTCTTC.

This clonotype has just a few counts. This rearrangement joins TRBV5-1 to TRBJ2-5; 9 positions match TRBD1. V lost 4 bases, J lost 4 bases, and 8 bases stayed unmatched. CDR3 size: 15 residues. Germline assignment: CDR1 SGHRS and CDR2 YFSETQ. CDR3 DNA: TGCGCCAGCAGCATTCGAACAGGGGGCCCAGAGACCCAGTACTTC. It specifies CASSIRTGGPETQYF.

Notes on this clonotype: This could be a read error, since a much larger clone is one nucleotide away. This sequence joins TRBV15 and TRBJ2-3; 13 nucleotides agree with TRBD2. The CDR3 length is 16 residues. The V segment lost 2 bases and the J segment 4 bases; nucleotides outside the gene matches: 3. The germline V gene has CDR1 LNHNV and CDR2 YYDKDF (reference sequence). The CDR3 protein is CATSRPLAGGADTQYF. CDR3 in DNA: TGTGCCACCAGCAGACCACTAGCGGGAGGGGCAGATACGCAGTATTTT. The full variable domain, completed using reference TRBV15 and TRBJ2-3, is DAMVIQNPRYQVTQFGKPVTLSCSQTLNHNVMYWYQQKSSQAPKLLFHYYDKDFNNEADTPDNFQSRRPNTSFCFLDIRSPGLGDTAMYLCATSRPLAGGADTQYFGPGTRLTVL.

This clonotype was counted a few times. The chain links TRBV20-1 to TRBJ2-1, with D possibly being TRBD2 (6 bases). Germline V gene lookup returns CDR1 DFQATT and CDR2 SNEGSKA (reference sequence). This CDR3 is 15 amino acids long. V was clipped by 0 bases and J by 4 bases, with 13 bases between them. CDR3 amino acids: CSARDLGLGYNEQFF. In nucleotides, the CDR3 is TGCAGTGCTAGAGATTTGGGACTCGGGTACAATGAGCAGTTCTTC.

Comment on this clonotype: It is likely a read error, because the conserved phenylalanine at the end of the CDR3 is missing. The chain links TRBV5-1 to TRBJ2-5; D possibly corresponds to TRBD1 (5 bases). V lost 3 bases and J 4 bases, leaving 13 bases between the germline ends. The CDR3 sequence is 14 residues long. Germline CDR1 and CDR2: SGHRS and YFSETQ. This CDR3 reads CASSSYDSVETQYL. In DNA, the CDR3 is TGCGCCAGCAGCTCCTATGACAGCGTAGAGACCCAGTACCTC.

The rearrangement links TRBV7-9 to TRBJ2-1; 7 bases fit TRBD2. V lost 2 bases, J lost 0 bases, and 7 bases stayed unmatched. Germline CDR1 reads SEHNR; CDR2 reads FQNEAQ (reference sequence). The CDR3 loop spans 17 amino acids. The CDR3 nucleotides are TGTGCCAGCAGCTTAAGGCCTAGCGGAAGCTCCTACAATGAGCAGTTCTTC. It yields the protein CASSLRPSGSSYNEQFF.

Note on this clonotype: Possible read error: a much larger clone is one base away. This chain joins TRBV7-2 and TRBJ2-5; 11 nucleotides match TRBD2. V was clipped by 5 bases and J by 2 bases; unmatched bases: 10. The CDR3 runs 17 residues. Germline values: CDR1 SGHTA, CDR2 FQGNSA. The CDR3 region has the DNA TGTGCCAGCAGCCTAAGGGCTAGCGGGAGGATACAAGAGACCCAGTACTTC. Protein product: CASSLRASGRIQETQYF.